The 21 T cell receptor beta chains given below trace back to one sample, sequenced in a study of cytomegalovirus exposure and HLA in healthy donors. Both 60 Vbeta primers and 13 Jbeta primers went into the PCR. TCRdb keeps only in-frame clones here, not all; method: immunoSEQ multiplex PCR. Here the sample spans over 150,000 clones, roughly four fifths being singletons. The material sequenced was PBMCs. Receptors were obtained from a man aged 50 to 59 in good health and CMV-seronegative.

This sequence joins TRBV14 and TRBJ2-1, with D tentatively TRBD2 (5 bases). V was cut by 1 base and J by 5 bases, with 12 bases left in between. Looked up from germline, CDR1 is SGHDN and CDR2 is FVKESK. The CDR3 is 15 amino acids. CDR3 coding DNA: TGTGCCAGCAGCCAAGGGGTAGCGCAGAACAATGAGCAGTTCTTC. Protein product: CASSQGVAQNNEQFF.

Only one count was recorded for this clone. The chain carries TRBV7-2 and TRBJ2-2; TRBD2 matches at 8 bases. Germline V gives CDR1 SGHTA, CDR2 FQGNSA. The CDR3 is 17 amino acids. V gave up 4 bases and J gave up 1 base; unmatched junction bases: 8. For the CDR3, the DNA is TGTGCCAGCAGCTCGACCCCGGGACTAGGGAACACCGGGGAGCTGTTTTTT. Translation gives CASSSTPGLGNTGELFF.

The V call is TRBV10-3, the J call TRBJ2-3, with TRBD2 matching 7 bases. CDR1 is ENHRY, CDR2 SYGVKD, per germline. The CDR3 runs to 16 residues. V was clipped by 2 bases and J by 0 bases; unmatched bases: 5. Written as DNA, the CDR3 is TGTGCCATCAGTGAGCCTGGGCGGGGGAGCACAGATACGCAGTATTTT. The encoded protein is CAISEPGRGSTDTQYF.

This clone was recorded only once. This sequence joins TRBV5-1 and TRBJ2-7; TRBD1 agrees at 8 bases. The CDR3 has 12 amino acids. CDR1 is SGHRS, CDR2 YFSETQ, per germline. V shed 4 bases and J 6 bases; nucleotides not matched to a gene: 3. CDR3: CASSQDRGEQYF. The CDR3 DNA sequence: TGCGCCAGCAGCCAAGACAGGGGCGAGCAGTACTTC.

The V call is TRBV5-1, the J call TRBJ1-2; 8 positions agree with TRBD1. Trimming cost V 3 bases and J 5 bases; bases outside gene matches: 15. CDR1 and CDR2 from the germline V gene are SGHRS and YFSETQ. The length of the CDR3 is 17 residues. The CDR3, as DNA: TGCGCCAGCAGCTGGGGCCCTCTAGGACAGGGCATATATGGCTACACCTTC. This encodes CASSWGPLGQGIYGYTF.

This clone was picked up one time. The V gene is TRBV19, the J gene TRBJ2-6, with 8 bases aligning to TRBD1. Looked up from germline, CDR1 is LNHDA and CDR2 is SQIVND (reference sequence). CDR3 length equals 19 residues. V shed 7 bases and J 1 base; nucleotides not matched to a gene: 15. In DNA form, the CDR3 reads TGTGCCAGTATTGTCGGTCTGGGACAGGACCCTTCTGGGGCCAACGTCCTGACTTTC. This encodes CASIVGLGQDPSGANVLTF. The variable domain in full, with the rest retrieved from reference TRBV19 and TRBJ2-6, is DGGITQSPKYLFRKEGQNVTLSCEQNLNHDAMYWYRQDPGQGLRLIYYSQIVNDFQKGDIAEGYSVSREKKESFPLTVTSAQKNPTAFYLCASIVGLGQDPSGANVLTFGAGSRLTVL.

The V and J genes are TRBV19 and TRBJ2-5; 7 bases match TRBD2. This CDR3 comprises 16 residues. Germline lookup yields CDR1 LNHDA and CDR2 SQIVND (reference sequence). V was pared by 3 bases and J by 1 base, with 8 bases of the junction left unmatched. The CDR3 nucleotides are TGTGCCAGTAGTATTAACCCGCGACTAGCCCAAGAGACCCAGTACTTC. This encodes CASSINPRLAQETQYF.

This clone has only a few counts. The V gene is TRBV5-6, the J gene TRBJ2-1; D may be TRBD2 (5 bases). V dropped 2 bases and J dropped 2 bases, with 8 bases sitting between them. CDR3 length: 14 amino acids. Germline V gene lookup returns CDR1 SGHDT and CDR2 YYEEEE. CDR3 amino acids: CASSFRGTYNEQFF. As DNA, the CDR3 is TGTGCCAGCAGCTTTCGGGGTACCTACAATGAGCAGTTCTTC. Using reference TRBV5-6 and TRBJ2-1 for the parts outside the CDR3, the full variable domain is DAGVTQSPTHLIKTRGQQVTLRCSPKSGHDTVSWYQQALGQGPQFIFQYYEEEERQRGNFPDRFSGHQFPNYSSELNVNALLLGDSALYLCASSFRGTYNEQFFGPGTRLTVL.

The V call is TRBV18, the J call TRBJ2-6; the D is unclear. The germline CDR1 and CDR2 sequences are KGHSH and LQKENI. The germline V and J ends were trimmed by 2 bases and 0 bases, with 11 bases remaining between them. The CDR3 covers 17 residues. The CDR3 reads CASSPLGSYSGANVLTF. CDR3 sequence (DNA): TGTGCCAGCTCACCATTGGGCAGCTACTCTGGGGCCAACGTCCTGACTTTC.

The J gene is TRBJ2-1, the V gene TRBV12-5; 8 positions match TRBD1. The germline gives CDR1 LGHNT, CDR2 FRNRAP. The J segment lost 2 bases and the V segment lost 1 base, leaving 7 bases of the junction unmatched. This CDR3 comprises 17 residues. The CDR3: CASGLAGTGLPYNEQFF. The CDR3 nucleotides read TGTGCTAGTGGTTTGGCCGGGACAGGACTACCCTACAATGAGCAGTTCTTC.

The chain has TRBV6-1 and TRBJ2-2; D is perhaps TRBD2 (6 bases). Germline V CDR1 and CDR2: MNHNS, SASEGT. CDR3 length: 14 residues. The V end lost 6 bases, the J end lost 4 bases, and 12 bases lay between the germline ends. DNA for the CDR3: TGTGCCAGCAGAGGCCGAGCGGGCACCGGGGAGCTGTTTTTT. Residues: CASRGRAGTGELFF.

The V gene is TRBV27, the J gene TRBJ2-2, with D perhaps matching TRBD2 (5 bases). The CDR3 has 15 amino acids. V dropped 2 bases and J dropped 8 bases, with 15 bases sitting between them. CDR1 is MNHEY and CDR2 is SMNVEV in the germline V gene (reference sequence). DNA for the CDR3: TGTGCCAGCAGTTTAAGCGGCCCGATCGTGGGGGAGCTGTTTTTT. It is translated as CASSLSGPIVGELFF.

The rearrangement uses TRBV15 and TRBJ2-7; maybe TRBD2 (5 bases). Germline loops: CDR1 LNHNV, CDR2 YYDKDF (reference sequence). The CDR3 contains 15 residues. V was trimmed by 7 bases and J by 2 bases, leaving 18 bases between them. The CDR3 DNA is TGTGCCACCACTTTCGGTGGGGAGCCTCCCTACGAGCAGTACTTC. Translated: CATTFGGEPPYEQYF.

The gene calls are TRBV11-1 and TRBJ1-2; 8 bases agree with TRBD1. The V segment lost 4 bases and the J segment 2 bases; nucleotides outside the gene matches: 3. The CDR3 spans 14 residues. Germline CDR1 and CDR2: SGHAT and FQDESV (reference sequence). As DNA, the CDR3 is TGTGCCAGCAGCTCAAGGACAGGGAACTATGGCTACACCTTC. This encodes CASSSRTGNYGYTF.

The chain is built from TRBV7-2 and TRBJ1-2; TRBD1 is a possible D gene (5 bases). Per the germline V gene, CDR1 is SGHTA and CDR2 is FQGNSA. The CDR3 runs 15 residues. Trimming took off 5 bases at V and 4 bases at J, with 17 bases between the two ends. CDR3 region: CASSPARFGGYGYTF. Written as DNA, the CDR3 is TGTGCCAGCAGCCCTGCCAGGTTCGGGGGCTATGGCTACACCTTC. Supplemented by reference TRBV7-2 and TRBJ1-2, the full variable domain reads GAGVSQSPSNKVTEKGKDVELRCDPISGHTALYWYRQSLGQGLEFLIYFQGNSAPDKSGLPSDRFSAERTGGSVSTLTIQRTQQEDSAVYLCASSPARFGGYGYTFGSGTRLTVV.

V gene TRBV7-9 combines with J gene TRBJ2-5; 14 nucleotides agree with TRBD2. Germline V gives CDR1 SEHNR, CDR2 FQNEAQ (reference sequence). This CDR3 spans 15 amino acids. With V trimmed by 6 bases and J by 5 bases, 5 bases remained unmatched. In DNA, the CDR3 is TGTGCCAGCAGATACGGGACTAGCGGGAGTGAGACCCAGTACTTC. Translated: CASRYGTSGSETQYF.

To note about this clone: One end of the junction is discordant with germline, which a read error may explain. The CDR3 sequence is CASSLLGALGETQYF. CDR3 in DNA: TGTGCTAGCAGCTTACTAGGGGCTCTGGGCGAGACCCAGTACTTC. This chain uses TRBV7-7 with TRBJ2-5, with D perhaps matching TRBD1 or TRBD2 (5 bases each). CDR3 size: 15 residues. Germline loops: CDR1 SSHAT, CDR2 FNYEAQ (reference sequence).

This clone was counted a few times. This chain connects TRBV7-2 to TRBJ2-5; 8 nucleotides agree with TRBD1. This CDR3 comprises 15 residues. Germline V CDR1 and CDR2: SGHTA, FQGNSA. The J segment lost 5 bases and the V segment lost 0 bases, leaving 5 bases of the junction unmatched. CDR3 residues: CASSLAGTGGETQYF. The DNA for the CDR3 is TGTGCCAGCAGCTTAGCAGGGACAGGCGGTGAGACCCAGTACTTC.

The chain joins TRBV4-3 to TRBJ1-4, with D perhaps matching TRBD1 (5 bases). The V gene's germline CDR1 is LGHNA and CDR2 YSLEER. The V gene lost 0 bases and the J gene lost 4 bases, with 18 bases spanning the gap. CDR3 length: 18 amino acids. The CDR3 protein is CASSQDLGSAQGNEKLFF. Written as DNA, the CDR3 is TGCGCCAGCAGCCAAGATTTAGGCTCGGCGCAGGGTAATGAAAAACTGTTTTTT.

In this sample, this clone turned up a few times. The chain recombines TRBV6-5 with TRBJ2-5; D ambiguous. CDR3 length: 12 amino acids. Germline-derived CDR1 and CDR2 are MNHEY and SVGAGI. V was cut by 5 bases and J by 4 bases, with 8 bases left in between. DNA for the CDR3: TGTGCCAGCAGTAGGCGAGGAGAGACCCAGTACTTC. It specifies CASSRRGETQYF.

This clone has just a few counts. The V gene is TRBV6-6, the J gene TRBJ1-1, with TRBD1 matching 7 bases. V was pared by 5 bases and J by 1 base, with 4 bases of the junction left unmatched. The CDR3 is made up of 14 amino acids. Germline-derived CDR1 and CDR2 are MNHNY and SVGAGI (reference sequence). The chain's CDR3 is CASSPRTGNTEAFF. The CDR3 DNA sequence: TGTGCCAGCAGTCCGAGGACAGGGAACACTGAAGCTTTCTTT.